The 2 T cell receptor beta chains given below trace back to one sample, sequenced in a study of blood T cell repertoires in COVID-19. The table came from immunoSEQ multiplex PCR; TCRdb's copy has only in-frame clones and leaves some out. Among approximately 120,000 clones listed, more than 85% were seen once. Sample: peripheral blood. These receptors all come from a human donor with acute or convalescent COVID-19. The donor label of this sample is uncertain.

The gene calls are TRBV27 and TRBJ2-3; D perhaps matches TRBD2 (5 bases). Looked up from germline, CDR1 is MNHEY and CDR2 is SMNVEV (reference sequence). The CDR3 extends over 14 amino acids. Trimming pared 7 bases from V and 3 bases from J, leaving 14 bases between. Here the CDR3 reads CASTQLGKTDTQYF. In nucleotides, the CDR3 is TGTGCCAGCACCCAACTAGGGAAGACAGATACGCAGTATTTT.

This clone occurred once. This chain uses TRBV28 with TRBJ1-5; TRBD1 might be the D (6 bases). There are 17 residues in the CDR3. Germline V gene data show CDR1 as MDHEN and CDR2 as SYDVKM. The ends were cut back, 6 bases at V and 0 bases at J, with 18 bases in the middle. The CDR3 here is CASSLPQDSDSNQPQHF. CDR3 coding DNA: TGTGCCAGCAGCCTCCCTCAGGACAGTGATAGCAATCAGCCCCAGCATTTT.